Listed here are 19 T cell receptor beta chains from one sample, sequenced in a study of blood T cell repertoires in COVID-19. Assay: immunoSEQ multiplex PCR; the TCRdb copy retains only in-frame clones and omits some. The table has 180,000 or so clones, approximately 83% seen once. The sample comprised peripheral blood. These receptors were taken from a man in his sixties with acute or convalescent COVID-19.

The chain combines TRBV13 with TRBJ1-3; 7 positions match TRBD1. The CDR3 covers 15 residues. V was pared by 5 bases and J by 3 bases, with 7 bases of the junction left unmatched. Germline V CDR1 and CDR2: PRHDT, FYEKMQ (reference sequence). The CDR3 region is CASSLRQGDGNTIYF. The CDR3, as DNA: TGTGCCAGCAGCCTCAGACAGGGCGATGGAAACACCATATATTTT.

DNA for the CDR3: TGTGCCAGCAGCGTAGGGGGAACAGGGGGCACTGAAGCTTTCTTT. Translating it yields CASSVGGTGGTEAFF. V is TRBV9 and J is TRBJ1-1; 8 bases match TRBD1. This CDR3 has 15 amino acids. Germline V lookup: CDR1 SGDLS, CDR2 YYNGEE. Trimming at V came to 0 bases and at J to 4 bases, leaving 5 bases not matched to a gene.

The gene calls are TRBV6-2 or TRBV6-3 and TRBJ1-4; 7 bases map to TRBD1. The CDR3 is 14 amino acids. The germline V gene encodes CDR1 MNHEY and CDR2 SVGEGT. The V gene end was trimmed by 6 bases and the J gene end by 6 bases; junction bases not matched to a gene: 7. The CDR3 region is CASSDRVEDEKLFF. The CDR3 DNA reads as TGTGCCAGCAGCGACAGGGTTGAGGATGAAAAACTGTTTTTT.

The chain is built from TRBV5-1 and TRBJ1-2, with 9 nucleotides matching TRBD1. Germline CDR1 reads SGHRS; CDR2 reads YFSETQ. The V gene end was trimmed by 3 bases and the J gene end by 8 bases; junction bases not matched to a gene: 14. The CDR3 is made up of 16 amino acids. This CDR3 is CASSYRTGEGDGGYTF. DNA for the CDR3: TGCGCCAGCAGCTACCGGACAGGGGAGGGAGATGGCGGCTACACCTTC. The variable domain in full, with the rest retrieved from reference TRBV5-1 and TRBJ1-2, is KAGVTQTPRYLIKTRGQQVTLSCSPISGHRSVSWYQQTPGQGLQFLFEYFSETQRNKGNFPGRFSGRQFSNSRSEMNVSTLELGDSALYLCASSYRTGEGDGGYTFGSGTRLTVV.

Points on this clone: The sample holds other DNA sequences that translate to the same CDR3. The rearrangement uses TRBV24-1 and TRBJ2-2; 7 nucleotides line up with TRBD1. The V gene's germline CDR1 is KGHDR and CDR2 SFDVKD. The CDR3 runs 16 residues. The J segment lost 1 base and the V segment lost 3 bases, leaving 4 bases of the junction unmatched. This CDR3 is CATSDPRQGNTGELFF. CDR3 bases: TGTGCCACCAGTGATCCTCGACAGGGGAACACCGGGGAGCTGTTTTTT.

CDR3 sequence: CASSQTGLVVNIQYF. The CDR3 DNA is TGTGCCAGCAGCCAAACAGGGCTGGTAGTAAACATTCAGTACTTC. The rearrangement uses TRBV27 and TRBJ2-4, with D possibly matching TRBD1 (6 bases). The V end was cut by 6 bases, the J end by 6 bases, with 18 bases between. This CDR3 comprises 15 residues. Germline assignment: CDR1 MNHEY and CDR2 SMNVEV (reference sequence).

The chain recombines TRBV3-1 (or the pseudogene TRBV3-2) with TRBJ1-6, with D uncertain. The germline CDR1 and CDR2 sequences are LGHDT and YNNKEL (reference sequence). This CDR3 contains 15 residues. V dropped 1 base and J dropped 3 bases, with 7 bases sitting between them. Here the CDR3 DNA reads TGTGCCAGCAGCCAAGTTCCAGACTATAATTCACCCCTCCACTTT. Protein sequence: CASSQVPDYNSPLHF.

By its share, this clone is medium-sized. The V call is TRBV6-5, the J call TRBJ2-7; 10 positions agree with TRBD1. With 5 bases clipped from V and 5 bases from J, the junction kept 9 bases outside the gene matches. CDR1 is MNHEY, CDR2 SVGAGI, per germline. The CDR3 consists of 15 residues. CDR3 sequence: CASSRTGQGIHEQYF. The CDR3 region has the DNA TGTGCCAGCAGTCGTACGGGACAGGGGATCCACGAGCAGTACTTC.

The chain recombines TRBV18 with TRBJ2-7; 9 nucleotides agree with TRBD1. Per germline, CDR1 KGHSH and CDR2 LQKENI. The CDR3 is 14 residues long. Trimming cost V 3 bases and J 3 bases; bases outside gene matches: 3. The CDR3 loop reads CASSPGTGNYEQYF. CDR3 coding DNA: TGTGCCAGCTCACCCGGGACAGGGAACTACGAGCAGTACTTC.

CDR3 in DNA: TGTGCCACCAGTGATGTAGCCGAGCAGTACTTC. Its protein product is CATSDVAEQYF. This chain uses TRBV24-1 with TRBJ2-7; D call uncertain. CDR1 is KGHDR, CDR2 SFDVKD, per germline. The CDR3 is made up of 11 amino acids. Trimming removed 3 bases at V and 6 bases at J, with 5 bases between.

The V and J genes are TRBV7-6 and TRBJ1-4, with 7 bases identical to TRBD1. The CDR3 totals 15 residues. The V gene end was trimmed by 4 bases and the J gene end by 8 bases; junction bases not matched to a gene: 10. Germline loops: CDR1 SGHVS, CDR2 FNYEAQ. The CDR3 loop is CASSSMTGSTEKLFF. As DNA, the CDR3 is TGTGCCAGCAGCTCTATGACAGGGAGTACAGAAAAACTGTTTTTT.

This rearrangement joins TRBV6-2 or TRBV6-3 to TRBJ2-1; 8 positions match TRBD2. The CDR3 extends over 15 amino acids. Germline V CDR1 and CDR2: MNHEY, SVGEGT. V lost 5 bases and J lost 5; bases outside the gene matches: 8. The CDR3 nucleotides are TGTGCCAGCAGTCTCAGTGGCGGGAGGAACAATGAGCAGTTCTTC. Encoded protein: CASSLSGGRNNEQFF.

The J gene is TRBJ1-5, the V gene TRBV28; weak D call: TRBD1 (5 bases). Germline-derived CDR1 and CDR2 are MDHEN and SYDVKM. The V end was cut by 11 bases, the J end by 4 bases, with 18 bases between. The CDR3 has 14 amino acids. The chain's CDR3 is CAYSQQEANQPQHF. Here the CDR3 DNA reads TGTGCCTATTCTCAACAGGAAGCAAATCAGCCCCAGCATTTT.

This rearrangement joins TRBV5-1 to TRBJ1-2; D not certain. Germline V gene sequence: CDR1 SGHRS, CDR2 YFSETQ. This CDR3 is 11 amino acids long. V was trimmed by 7 bases and J by 5 bases, leaving 9 bases between them. The CDR3 DNA is TGCGCCAGCGGGGAGTTTTATGGCTACACCTTC. Translating it yields CASGEFYGYTF.

The chain carries TRBV3-1 (or the pseudogene TRBV3-2) and TRBJ1-6; 9 positions match TRBD1. The CDR3 has 15 residues. V shed 2 bases, J shed 6 bases, and the junction held 2 bases outside the gene matches. CDR1 and CDR2 from the germline V gene are LGHDT and YNNKEL (reference sequence). The CDR3, as DNA: TGTGCCAGCAGCCAAAACAGGGGGCCTAATTCACCCCTCCACTTT. Translating it yields CASSQNRGPNSPLHF.

This rearrangement joins TRBV9 to TRBJ1-1, with 9 bases that match TRBD1. Looked up from germline, CDR1 is SGDLS and CDR2 is YYNGEE. The CDR3 consists of 14 residues. After removal of 2 bases from V and 3 bases from J, the junction contained 2 bases not matched to a gene. The CDR3 region is CASSVGQGHTEAFF. The CDR3 DNA is TGTGCCAGCAGCGTCGGACAGGGGCACACTGAAGCTTTCTTT.

The chain combines TRBV19 with TRBJ2-1; tentative D call: TRBD1 (6 bases). Germline V gene lookup returns CDR1 LNHDA and CDR2 SQIVND (reference sequence). The length of the CDR3 is 14 residues. Trimming stripped 4 bases from V and 7 bases from J, with 14 bases between. The CDR3 DNA sequence: TGTGCCAGTAGTACTCAGGGGAATTGGAATGAGCAGTTCTTC. Its protein is CASSTQGNWNEQFF.

The rearrangement joins TRBV27 to TRBJ1-5; 8 nucleotides match TRBD1. J lost 4 bases, V lost 6 bases, and 11 bases had no gene match. The germline gives CDR1 MNHEY, CDR2 SMNVEV (reference sequence). The CDR3 length is 16 residues. The CDR3 loop is CASSRISGTGNQPQHF. The DNA of the CDR3 is TGTGCCAGCAGCCGAATATCCGGGACAGGAAATCAGCCCCAGCATTTT.

The gene calls are TRBV29-1 and TRBJ1-2, with 7 bases matching TRBD1. The CDR3 runs 14 residues. The germline V gene has CDR1 SQVTM and CDR2 ANQGSEA. The trim removed 4 bases at V and 0 bases at J, leaving 5 bases unmatched. CDR3 sequence reads: CSVVGDSANYGYTF. CDR3 nucleotides: TGCAGCGTTGTAGGGGACAGTGCTAACTATGGCTACACCTTC.